One T cell receptor (beta chain) is described in this entry. Its antigen is unknown. Some clones are missing from TCRdb's copy, which holds only in-frame ones; the method was immunoSEQ multiplex PCR. This sample has about 1 million clones, with 70% to 80% found just once. Each sample came from a Caucasian adult donor living in Nashville, Tennessee. This entry is derived from a study of shared clonotypes between healthy human individuals. Looking at the study overall: The plates for each donor numbered three CD4 naive, three CD4 memory, two CD8 naive and one CD8 memory.

Study-wide findings and caveats: Memory subsets generally showed smaller estimated richness than naive subsets did.

The CDR3 contains 17 residues. Germline loops: CDR1 MGHRA, CDR2 YSYEKL. Trimming shortened V by 0 bases and J by 3 bases, and 17 bases separated the two germline ends. The clonotype originates from a man younger than 35 in good health. Material for sequencing was memory CD4+ T cells sorted from blood. The subset: CD45RA-negative fraction. V gene TRBV4-1 combines with J gene TRBJ2-5; D might be TRBD2 (5 bases). CDR3 nucleotides: TGCGCCAGCAGCCAAGAAAGAGACTACCCCGTGAAAGAGACCCAGTACTTC. Protein sequence: CASSQERDYPVKETQYF.